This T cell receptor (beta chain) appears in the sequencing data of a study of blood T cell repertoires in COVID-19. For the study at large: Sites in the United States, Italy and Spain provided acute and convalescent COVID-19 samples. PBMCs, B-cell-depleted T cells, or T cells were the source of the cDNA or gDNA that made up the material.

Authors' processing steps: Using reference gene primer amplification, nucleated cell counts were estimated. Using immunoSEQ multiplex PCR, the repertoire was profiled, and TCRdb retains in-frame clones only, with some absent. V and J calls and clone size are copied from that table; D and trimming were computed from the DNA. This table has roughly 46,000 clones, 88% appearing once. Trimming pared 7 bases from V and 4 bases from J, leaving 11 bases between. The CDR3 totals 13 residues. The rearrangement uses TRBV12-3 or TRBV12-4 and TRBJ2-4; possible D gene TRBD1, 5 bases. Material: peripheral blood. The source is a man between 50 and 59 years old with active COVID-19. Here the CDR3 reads CASTRTLKNIQYF. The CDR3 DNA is TGTGCCAGCACCCGGACACTAAAAAACATTCAGTACTTC.